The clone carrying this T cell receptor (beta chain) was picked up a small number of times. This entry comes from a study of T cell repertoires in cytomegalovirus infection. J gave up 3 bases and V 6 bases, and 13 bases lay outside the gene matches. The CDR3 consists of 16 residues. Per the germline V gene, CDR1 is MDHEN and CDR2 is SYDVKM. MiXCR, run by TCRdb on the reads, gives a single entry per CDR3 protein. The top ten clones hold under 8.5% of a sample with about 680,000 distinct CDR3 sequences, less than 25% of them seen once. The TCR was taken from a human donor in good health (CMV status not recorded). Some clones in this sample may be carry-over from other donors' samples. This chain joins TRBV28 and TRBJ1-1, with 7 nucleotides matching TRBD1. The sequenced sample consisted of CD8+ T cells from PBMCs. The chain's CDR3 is CASRKNRGWGDTEAFF. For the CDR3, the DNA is TGTGCCAGCAGGAAAAACAGGGGATGGGGGGACACTGAAGCTTTCTTT.